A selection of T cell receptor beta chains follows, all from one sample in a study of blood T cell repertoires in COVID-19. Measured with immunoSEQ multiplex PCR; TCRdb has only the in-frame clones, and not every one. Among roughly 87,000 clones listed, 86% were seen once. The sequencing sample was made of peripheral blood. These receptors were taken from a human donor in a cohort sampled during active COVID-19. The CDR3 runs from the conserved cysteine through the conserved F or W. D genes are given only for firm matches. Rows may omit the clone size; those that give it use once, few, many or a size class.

CDR3 protein: CASSRGGSQYSGANVLTF
CDR3 DNA: TGTGCCAGCAGCAGGGGGGGCAGCCAATACTCTGGGGCCAACGTCCTGACTTTC
J gene: TRBJ2-6
V gene: TRBV5-5
D gene: -
clone size: -

CDR3 protein: CASSGRRYDEQYF
CDR3 DNA: TGTGCCAGCTCCGGGCGGAGGTACGACGAGCAGTACTTC
J gene: TRBJ2-7
V gene: TRBV12-3/TRBV12-4
D gene: -
clone size: few

CDR3 protein: CASSYPKGHGYGYTF
CDR3 DNA: TGTGCCAGCAGTTACCCGAAGGGGCACGGCTATGGCTACACCTTC
J gene: TRBJ1-2
V gene: TRBV25-1
D gene: -
clone size: -

CDR3 protein: CASSLTAGGHNEQFF
CDR3 DNA: TGTGCCAGCAGCTTGACGGCAGGGGGACACAATGAGCAGTTCTTC
J gene: TRBJ2-1
V gene: TRBV5-4
D gene: TRBD1
clone size: few

CDR3 protein: CASSLNTNEQFF
CDR3 DNA: TGCGCCAGCAGCCTTAACACCAATGAGCAGTTCTTC
J gene: TRBJ2-1
V gene: TRBV4-3
D gene: -
clone size: -

CDR3 protein: CSASETANYGYTF
CDR3 DNA: TGCAGTGCTAGTGAGACAGCTAACTATGGCTACACCTTC
J gene: TRBJ1-2
V gene: TRBV20-1
D gene: -
clone size: -

CDR3 protein: CASSDRGQQTGELFF
CDR3 DNA: TGTGCCAGTAGTGACCGGGGACAGCAGACCGGGGAGCTGTTTTTT
J gene: TRBJ2-2
V gene: TRBV19
D gene: TRBD1
clone size: once

CDR3 protein: CASIGAGARIAFF
CDR3 DNA: TGTGCCAGCATCGGTGCGGGGGCGCGAATAGCTTTCTTT
J gene: TRBJ1-1
V gene: TRBV2
D gene: -
clone size: -

CDR3 protein: CASIPTSGTSYEQYF
CDR3 DNA: TGTGCCAGCATCCCGACTAGCGGAACCTCCTACGAGCAGTACTTC
J gene: TRBJ2-7
V gene: TRBV28
D gene: TRBD2
clone size: -

CDR3 protein: CASSAGLAGGTYEQYF
CDR3 DNA: TGTGCCAGCAGCGCCGGACTAGCGGGAGGTACCTACGAGCAGTACTTC
J gene: TRBJ2-7
V gene: TRBV9
D gene: TRBD2
clone size: -

CDR3 protein: CAWEDRGDTIYF
CDR3 DNA: TGTGCCTGGGAGGACAGGGGCGACACCATATATTTT
J gene: TRBJ1-3
V gene: TRBV30
D gene: TRBD1
clone size: -

CDR3 protein: CASSLERGSTDTQYF
CDR3 DNA: TGTGCCAGCAGCTTGGAGCGGGGGAGCACAGATACGCAGTATTTT
J gene: TRBJ2-3
V gene: TRBV7-2
D gene: TRBD2
clone size: -

CDR3 protein: CATSRGRSNQPQHF
CDR3 DNA: TGTGCCACCAGCAGAGGCCGGAGCAATCAGCCCCAGCATTTT
J gene: TRBJ1-5
V gene: TRBV15
D gene: -
clone size: few

CDR3 protein: CASSLGGIGTDTQYF
CDR3 DNA: TGTGCCAGCAGCTTGGGAGGGATCGGCACAGATACGCAGTATTTT
J gene: TRBJ2-3
V gene: TRBV7-6
D gene: TRBD2
clone size: -

CDR3 protein: CASSPNRGARETQYF
CDR3 DNA: TGTGCCAGCAGCCCAAACCGGGGGGCCCGGGAGACCCAGTACTTC
J gene: TRBJ2-5
V gene: TRBV28
D gene: -
clone size: -

CDR3 protein: CASSVDSTGLYGYTF
CDR3 DNA: TGTGCCAGCAGCGTAGATTCGACAGGGCTTTATGGCTACACCTTC
J gene: TRBJ1-2
V gene: TRBV9
D gene: TRBD1
clone size: -

CDR3 protein: CASSFPGQDEQYF
CDR3 DNA: TGTGCCAGCAGCTTCCCCGGACAGGACGAGCAGTACTTC
J gene: TRBJ2-7
V gene: TRBV5-5
D gene: TRBD1
clone size: -

CDR3 protein: CASSISGSGNYGYTF
CDR3 DNA: TGTGCCAGTAGTATATCAGGGTCGGGTAACTATGGCTACACCTTC
J gene: TRBJ1-2
V gene: TRBV19
D gene: -
clone size: once

CDR3 protein: CASSPYTGGSNQPQHF
CDR3 DNA: TGTGCCAGCAGCCCGTATACAGGGGGTAGCAATCAGCCCCAGCATTTT
J gene: TRBJ1-5
V gene: TRBV5-5
D gene: TRBD1
clone size: -

CDR3 protein: CASSASGGPETQYF
CDR3 DNA: TGTGCCAGCAGCGCGTCGGGGGGGCCGGAGACCCAGTACTTC
J gene: TRBJ2-5
V gene: TRBV9
D gene: TRBD2
clone size: -

CDR3 protein: CASRFEGAITDTQYF
CDR3 DNA: TGCGCCAGCAGATTTGAGGGGGCGATTACAGATACGCAGTATTTT
J gene: TRBJ2-3
V gene: TRBV5-1
D gene: TRBD1
clone size: few

CDR3 protein: CSVVGTGSKTQYF
CDR3 DNA: TGCAGCGTTGTGGGGACAGGGAGTAAGACCCAGTACTTC
J gene: TRBJ2-5
V gene: TRBV29-1
D gene: TRBD1
clone size: -

CDR3 protein: CASTLGGLETQYF
CDR3 DNA: TGTGCCAGCACCCTCGGGGGTCTGGAGACCCAGTACTTC
J gene: TRBJ2-5
V gene: TRBV11-2
D gene: -
clone size: once

CDR3 protein: CASSVGIAGAAYNEQFF
CDR3 DNA: TGTGCCAGCAGCGTAGGGATAGCGGGAGCTGCCTACAATGAGCAGTTCTTC
J gene: TRBJ2-1
V gene: TRBV9
D gene: TRBD2
clone size: -

CDR3 protein: CASSPVGRGLQPQHF
CDR3 DNA: TGTGCCAGCAGCCCCGTCGGCAGGGGGCTTCAGCCCCAGCATTTT
J gene: TRBJ1-5
V gene: TRBV7-9
D gene: TRBD1
clone size: -

CDR3 protein: CASSSPRVEAQETQYF
CDR3 DNA: TGTGCCAGCAGTTCGCCCAGGGTGGAAGCTCAAGAGACCCAGTACTTC
J gene: TRBJ2-5
V gene: TRBV6-2/TRBV6-3
D gene: -
clone size: -

CDR3 protein: CASSLGHGGYSYNEQFF
CDR3 DNA: TGTGCCAGCAGCTTAGGTCACGGCGGGTACTCCTACAATGAGCAGTTCTTC
J gene: TRBJ2-1
V gene: TRBV7-8
D gene: -
clone size: -

CDR3 protein: CASSFGADTQYF
CDR3 DNA: TGTGCCAGCAGCTTCGGGGCAGATACGCAGTATTTT
J gene: TRBJ2-3
V gene: TRBV11-3
D gene: -
clone size: -

CDR3 protein: CSVASGTTVYEQYF
CDR3 DNA: TGCAGCGTCGCGTCCGGGACTACCGTCTACGAGCAGTACTTC
J gene: TRBJ2-7
V gene: TRBV29-1
D gene: TRBD2
clone size: -

CDR3 protein: CASSLRARETQYF
CDR3 DNA: TGTGCCAGCTCACTCCGGGCACGGGAGACTCAGTACTTC
J gene: TRBJ2-5
V gene: TRBV18
D gene: -
clone size: -

CDR3 protein: CASSPPTGFYEQYF
CDR3 DNA: TGTGCCAGCAGCCCCCCGACAGGGTTCTACGAGCAGTACTTC
J gene: TRBJ2-7
V gene: TRBV7-2
D gene: TRBD1
clone size: -

CDR3 protein: CASSEALRSGFRTDTQYF
CDR3 DNA: TGTGCCAGCAGTGAAGCGCTTCGTAGCGGCTTCCGCACAGATACGCAGTATTTT
J gene: TRBJ2-3
V gene: TRBV2
D gene: -
clone size: -

CDR3 protein: CASSYSSSGGYNEQFF
CDR3 DNA: TGTGCCAGCAGTTACTCCTCTAGCGGGGGGTACAATGAGCAGTTCTTC
J gene: TRBJ2-1
V gene: TRBV6-5
D gene: TRBD2
clone size: -

CDR3 protein: CASSGGTGPYNEQFF
CDR3 DNA: TGTGCCAGCAGTGGAGGGACAGGGCCCTACAATGAGCAGTTCTTC
J gene: TRBJ2-1
V gene: TRBV6-2/TRBV6-3
D gene: TRBD1
clone size: -

CDR3 protein: CASSQGLAGGTQYF
CDR3 DNA: TGTGCCAGCAGCCAAGGGCTAGCGGGGGGTACGCAGTATTTT
J gene: TRBJ2-3
V gene: TRBV7-9
D gene: TRBD2
clone size: -

CDR3 protein: CASSFGGQGVSSPLHF
CDR3 DNA: TGTGCCAGCAGTTTCGGGGGACAGGGTGTTAGTTCACCCCTCCACTTT
J gene: TRBJ1-6
V gene: TRBV13
D gene: TRBD1
clone size: -

CDR3 protein: CSASLGDIQYF
CDR3 DNA: TGCAGTGCTAGCCTCGGGGACATTCAGTACTTC
J gene: TRBJ2-4
V gene: TRBV20-1
D gene: -
clone size: -

CDR3 protein: CASSYSRGRGETQYF
CDR3 DNA: TGTGCCAGCAGTTACTCGCGCGGTCGAGGGGAGACCCAGTACTTC
J gene: TRBJ2-5
V gene: TRBV6-5
D gene: -
clone size: once

CDR3 protein: CASSSNSGSEQFF
CDR3 DNA: TGTGCCAGCAGCAGCAATAGCGGGTCTGAGCAGTTCTTC
J gene: TRBJ2-1
V gene: TRBV7-3
D gene: TRBD2
clone size: -

CDR3 protein: CASSRGGLDEQFF
CDR3 DNA: TGTGCCAGCTCCCGGGGGGGGCTCGATGAGCAGTTCTTC
J gene: TRBJ2-1
V gene: TRBV7-3
D gene: TRBD2
clone size: -

CDR3 protein: CASSEAGRATEAFF
CDR3 DNA: TGTGCCAGCAGTGAAGCCGGCAGGGCCACTGAAGCTTTCTTT
J gene: TRBJ1-1
V gene: TRBV6-1
D gene: -
clone size: -

CDR3 protein: CASSFGTSGVETQYF
CDR3 DNA: TGTGCCAGCAGTTTCGGGACTAGCGGGGTCGAGACCCAGTACTTC
J gene: TRBJ2-5
V gene: TRBV27
D gene: TRBD2
clone size: -

CDR3 protein: CATNPRREARELFF
CDR3 DNA: TGTGCCACCAATCCGAGGCGGGAGGCTCGGGAGCTGTTTTTT
J gene: TRBJ2-2
V gene: TRBV15
D gene: TRBD2
clone size: -

CDR3 protein: CASSWSGTYEQYF
CDR3 DNA: TGTGCCAGCAGCTGGTCGGGGACCTACGAGCAGTACTTC
J gene: TRBJ2-7
V gene: TRBV11-3
D gene: -
clone size: -

CDR3 protein: CASSESSGTGGYTF
CDR3 DNA: TGCGCCAGCAGTGAGTCGTCCGGGACAGGTGGCTACACCTTC
J gene: TRBJ1-2
V gene: TRBV10-1
D gene: TRBD1
clone size: -

CDR3 protein: CASSHRGITGELFF
CDR3 DNA: TGTGCCAGCAGCCACAGGGGGATCACCGGGGAGCTGTTTTTT
J gene: TRBJ2-2
V gene: TRBV27
D gene: TRBD1
clone size: -

CDR3 protein: CAIGHRDSLYGYTF
CDR3 DNA: TGTGCCATCGGACACCGGGACAGCCTCTATGGCTACACCTTC
J gene: TRBJ1-2
V gene: TRBV10-3
D gene: TRBD1
clone size: -

CDR3 protein: CASSRTNEKLFF
CDR3 DNA: TGTGCCAGCTCCCGGACTAATGAAAAACTGTTTTTT
J gene: TRBJ1-4
V gene: TRBV18
D gene: -
clone size: -

CDR3 protein: CASSYLENQPQHF
CDR3 DNA: TGTGCCAGCAGTTACCTGGAGAATCAGCCCCAGCATTTT
J gene: TRBJ1-5
V gene: TRBV6-6
D gene: -
clone size: few

CDR3 protein: CASSHGGGQNSPLHF
CDR3 DNA: TGTGCCAGCAGCCATGGGGGGGGGCAGAATTCACCCCTCCACTTT
J gene: TRBJ1-6
V gene: TRBV9
D gene: -
clone size: -

CDR3 protein: CASSLDTASMNTEAFF
CDR3 DNA: TGCGCCAGCAGCTTGGACACAGCCTCCATGAACACTGAAGCTTTCTTT
J gene: TRBJ1-1
V gene: TRBV5-1
D gene: -
clone size: few

CDR3 protein: CASSPRALASAAAADPQYF
CDR3 DNA: TGTGCCAGCAGCCCGCGAGCGTTGGCTTCAGCCGCGGCAGCAGATCCGCAGTATTTT
J gene: TRBJ2-3
V gene: TRBV7-3
D gene: -
clone size: -

CDR3 protein: CASSQDLWGPGELFF
CDR3 DNA: TGTGCCAGCAGCCAAGATCTGTGGGGGCCCGGGGAGCTGTTTTTT
J gene: TRBJ2-2
V gene: TRBV4-2
D gene: -
clone size: -

CDR3 protein: CASSAEGRTLYGYTF
CDR3 DNA: TGTGCCAGCAGCGCGGAGGGACGGACCCTATATGGCTACACCTTC
J gene: TRBJ1-2
V gene: TRBV9
D gene: -
clone size: -

CDR3 protein: CASSWTSGRSYEQYF
CDR3 DNA: TGTGCCAGCAGCTGGACTAGCGGGAGGTCCTACGAGCAGTACTTC
J gene: TRBJ2-7
V gene: TRBV7-9
D gene: TRBD2
clone size: few